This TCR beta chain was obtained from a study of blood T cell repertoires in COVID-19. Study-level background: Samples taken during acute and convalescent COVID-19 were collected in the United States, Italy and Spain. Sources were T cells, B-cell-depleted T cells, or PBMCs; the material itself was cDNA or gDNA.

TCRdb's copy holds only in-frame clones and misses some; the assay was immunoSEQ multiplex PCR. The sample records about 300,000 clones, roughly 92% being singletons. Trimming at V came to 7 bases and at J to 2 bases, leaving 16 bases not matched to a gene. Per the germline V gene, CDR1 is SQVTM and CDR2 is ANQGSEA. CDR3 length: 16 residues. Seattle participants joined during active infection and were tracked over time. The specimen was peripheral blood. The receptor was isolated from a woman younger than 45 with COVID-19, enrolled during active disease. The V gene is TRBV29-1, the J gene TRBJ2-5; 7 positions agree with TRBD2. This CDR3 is CSAFFRDYRKQETQYF. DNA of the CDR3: TGCAGCGCATTCTTCCGGGACTATAGAAAACAAGAGACCCAGTACTTC.